A selection of T cell receptor beta chains follows, all from one sample in a study of blood T cells in healthy people across ages. TCRdb passed the 5' RACE reads through MiXCR, listing each CDR3 protein once. This repertoire shows some 760,000 distinct CDR3 sequences, roughly 25% found once; its top ten account for approximately 3.7%. These data were also filed under a second study, of T cells of mothers and their children.

The sequenced sample was blood. The receptor source for this set is a boy between 10 and 17 years old in good health. The CDR3 runs from the conserved cysteine through the conserved F or W. Each record gives: V gene, clone size, CDR3 length, D gene, J gene, CDR3 DNA, CDR3 protein. A D gene is named only where the DNA matches it firmly. The size entry is marked missing in some rows and otherwise reads once, few, many or a size class.

v_call: TRBV28
clone_size: few
cdr3_length: 14
d_call: NA
j_call: TRBJ2-1
cdr3_nt: TGTGCCAGCAGTTTGTTAGTAGTAACGCCTGAGCAGTTCTTC
cdr3_aa: CASSLLVVTPEQFF

v_call: TRBV28
clone_size: NA
cdr3_length: 15
d_call: NA
j_call: TRBJ2-1
cdr3_nt: TGTGCCAGCAGTTTAAGGGCTAGCTCCTACAATGAGCAGTTCTTC
cdr3_aa: CASSLRASSYNEQFF

v_call: TRBV15
clone_size: few
cdr3_length: 14
d_call: NA
j_call: TRBJ2-4
cdr3_nt: TGTGCCACCAGCAGAGATTCCAGCCGAAACATTCAGTACTTC
cdr3_aa: CATSRDSSRNIQYF

v_call: TRBV29-1
clone_size: NA
cdr3_length: 13
d_call: TRBD1
j_call: TRBJ2-7
cdr3_nt: TGCAGCGCCCGAGGACAGGTAGGCTACGAGCAGTACTTC
cdr3_aa: CSARGQVGYEQYF

v_call: TRBV6-5
clone_size: few
cdr3_length: 13
d_call: NA
j_call: TRBJ1-5
cdr3_nt: TGTGCCAGCAGTTACGGCCGGCATCAGCCCCAGCATTTT
cdr3_aa: CASSYGRHQPQHF

v_call: TRBV7-9
clone_size: few
cdr3_length: 15
d_call: NA
j_call: TRBJ1-1
cdr3_nt: TGTGCCAGCAGCTTAGATCAGGGGCCGAACACTGAAGCTTTCTTT
cdr3_aa: CASSLDQGPNTEAFF

v_call: TRBV3-1
clone_size: few
cdr3_length: 13
d_call: NA
j_call: TRBJ1-2
cdr3_nt: TGTGCCAGCAGCCCTTGGGTAGGCTATGGCTACACCTTC
cdr3_aa: CASSPWVGYGYTF

v_call: TRBV6-2/TRBV6-3
clone_size: few
cdr3_length: 17
d_call: NA
j_call: TRBJ2-1
cdr3_nt: TGTGCCAGCAGTTACTCGATTCGGGGGAAGGCCTACAATGAGCAGTTCTTC
cdr3_aa: CASSYSIRGKAYNEQFF

v_call: TRBV4-1
clone_size: NA
cdr3_length: 14
d_call: NA
j_call: TRBJ1-2
cdr3_nt: TGCGCCAGCAGCCAAGGGACAGAGAACTATGGCTACACCTTC
cdr3_aa: CASSQGTENYGYTF

v_call: TRBV14
clone_size: few
cdr3_length: 15
d_call: NA
j_call: TRBJ1-1
cdr3_nt: TGTGCCAGCAGCCAGGGTGACCCGAACTACACTGAAGCTTTCTTT
cdr3_aa: CASSQGDPNYTEAFF

v_call: TRBV7-2
clone_size: NA
cdr3_length: 15
d_call: TRBD2
j_call: TRBJ2-1
cdr3_nt: TGTGCCAGCAGCTTAACCCTAGCGGGGGTTCGTGAGCAGTTCTTC
cdr3_aa: CASSLTLAGVREQFF

v_call: TRBV9
clone_size: NA
cdr3_length: 15
d_call: TRBD1
j_call: TRBJ1-1
cdr3_nt: TGTGCCAGCAGCCCCCAGACAGGGACGCGTTTTGAAGCTTTCTTT
cdr3_aa: CASSPQTGTRFEAFF

v_call: TRBV4-1
clone_size: NA
cdr3_length: 14
d_call: NA
j_call: TRBJ2-2
cdr3_nt: TGCGCCAGCAAGATCTGGGCGGACACCGGGGAGCTGTTTTTT
cdr3_aa: CASKIWADTGELFF

v_call: TRBV4-2
clone_size: NA
cdr3_length: 13
d_call: NA
j_call: TRBJ2-7
cdr3_nt: TGTGCCAGCAGCCAAGGCTACAGGGACGAGCAGTACTTC
cdr3_aa: CASSQGYRDEQYF

v_call: TRBV18
clone_size: NA
cdr3_length: 16
d_call: TRBD1
j_call: TRBJ2-1
cdr3_nt: TGTGCCAGCTCACCGGGAGGACAGGGGGCATCCAATGAGCAGTTCTTC
cdr3_aa: CASSPGGQGASNEQFF

v_call: TRBV7-6
clone_size: NA
cdr3_length: 21
d_call: TRBD1
j_call: TRBJ2-5
cdr3_nt: TGTGCCAGCAGCTTAGTTTTTCGGGGACAGGGTTTTAAAACCTCCTCGGGGGAGCAGTACTTC
cdr3_aa: CASSLVFRGQGFKTSSGEQYF

v_call: TRBV5-1
clone_size: NA
cdr3_length: 22
d_call: TRBD2
j_call: TRBJ2-2
cdr3_nt: TGCGCCAGCAGCCACACACCTGGGGCTAGCGGGGAGTTTTCTAGACGCACCGGGGAGCTGTTTTTT
cdr3_aa: CASSHTPGASGEFSRRTGELFF

v_call: TRBV18
clone_size: NA
cdr3_length: 15
d_call: TRBD1
j_call: TRBJ1-4
cdr3_nt: TGTGCCAGCTCACCACCGACAGGGATAAGCGAAAAACTGTTTTTT
cdr3_aa: CASSPPTGISEKLFF

v_call: TRBV7-6
clone_size: NA
cdr3_length: 12
d_call: NA
j_call: TRBJ2-1
cdr3_nt: TGTGCCAGCAGTCGGATGGGCGGGGAGCAGTTCTTC
cdr3_aa: CASSRMGGEQFF

v_call: TRBV3-1
clone_size: few
cdr3_length: 14
d_call: TRBD1
j_call: TRBJ1-5
cdr3_nt: TGTGCCAGCAGCCCAGGACAGGAATATCAGCCCCAGCATTTT
cdr3_aa: CASSPGQEYQPQHF

v_call: TRBV28
clone_size: few
cdr3_length: 13
d_call: TRBD2
j_call: TRBJ2-5
cdr3_nt: TGTGCCAGCAGCATAGCGGGGGGAGAGACCCAGTACTTC
cdr3_aa: CASSIAGGETQYF